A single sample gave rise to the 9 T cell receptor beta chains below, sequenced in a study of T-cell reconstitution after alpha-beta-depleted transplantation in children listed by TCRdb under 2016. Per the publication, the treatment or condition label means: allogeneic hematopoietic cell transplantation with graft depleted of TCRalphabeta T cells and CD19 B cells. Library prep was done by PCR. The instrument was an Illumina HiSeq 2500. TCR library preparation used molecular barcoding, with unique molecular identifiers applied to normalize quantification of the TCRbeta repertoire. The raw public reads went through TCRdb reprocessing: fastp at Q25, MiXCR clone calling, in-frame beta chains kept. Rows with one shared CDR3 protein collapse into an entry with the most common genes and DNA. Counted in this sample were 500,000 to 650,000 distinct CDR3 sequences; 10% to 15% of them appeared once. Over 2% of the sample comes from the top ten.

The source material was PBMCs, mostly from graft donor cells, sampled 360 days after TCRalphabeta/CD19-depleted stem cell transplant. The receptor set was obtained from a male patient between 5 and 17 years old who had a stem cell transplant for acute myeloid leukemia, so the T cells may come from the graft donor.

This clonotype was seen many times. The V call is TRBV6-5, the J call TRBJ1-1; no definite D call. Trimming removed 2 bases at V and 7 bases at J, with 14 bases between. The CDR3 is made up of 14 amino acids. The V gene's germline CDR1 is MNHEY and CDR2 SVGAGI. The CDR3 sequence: CASSYPVGGGEAFF. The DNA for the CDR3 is TGTGCCAGCAGTTACCCCGTCGGAGGCGGTGAAGCTTTCTTT.

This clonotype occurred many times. The CDR3 DNA follows: TGTGCCAGCAGCTTTGACATATTCGAGCAGTACTTC. It translates to CASSFDIFEQYF. This rearrangement joins TRBV12-3 or TRBV12-4 to TRBJ2-7, with unresolved D. The CDR3 totals 12 residues. Trimming took off 6 bases at V and 6 bases at J, with 12 bases between the two ends.

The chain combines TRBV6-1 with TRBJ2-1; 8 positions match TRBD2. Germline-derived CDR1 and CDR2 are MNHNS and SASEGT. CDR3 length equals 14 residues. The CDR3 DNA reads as TGTGCGCTCGGGGGGACTAGAAGAAGCAATGAGCAGTTCTTC. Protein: CALGGTRRSNEQFF.

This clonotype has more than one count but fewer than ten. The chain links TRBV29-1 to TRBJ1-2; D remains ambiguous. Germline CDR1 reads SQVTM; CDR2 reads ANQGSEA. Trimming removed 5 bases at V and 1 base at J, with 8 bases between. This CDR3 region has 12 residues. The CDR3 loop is CSVNSRNYGYTF. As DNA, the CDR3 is TGCAGCGTTAACAGCCGTAACTATGGCTACACCTTC.

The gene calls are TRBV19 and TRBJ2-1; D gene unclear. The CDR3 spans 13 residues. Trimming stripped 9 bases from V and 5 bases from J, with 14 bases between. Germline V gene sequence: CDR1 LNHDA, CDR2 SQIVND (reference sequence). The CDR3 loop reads CASNAFSNNEQFF. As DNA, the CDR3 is TGTGCCAGCAACGCTTTTTCGAACAATGAGCAGTTCTTC.

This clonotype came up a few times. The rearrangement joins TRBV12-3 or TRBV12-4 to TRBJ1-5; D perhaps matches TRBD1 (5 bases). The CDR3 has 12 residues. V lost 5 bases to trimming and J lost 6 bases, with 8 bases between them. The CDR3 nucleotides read TGTGCCAGCAGTCCCGACAGTCAGCCCCAGCATTTT. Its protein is CASSPDSQPQHF.

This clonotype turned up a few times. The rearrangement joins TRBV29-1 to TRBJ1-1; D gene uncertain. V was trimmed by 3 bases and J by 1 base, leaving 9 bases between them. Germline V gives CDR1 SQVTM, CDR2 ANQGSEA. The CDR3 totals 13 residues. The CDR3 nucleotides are TGCAGCGTTGAGCATGCGGAGAACACTGAAGCTTTCTTT. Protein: CSVEHAENTEAFF.

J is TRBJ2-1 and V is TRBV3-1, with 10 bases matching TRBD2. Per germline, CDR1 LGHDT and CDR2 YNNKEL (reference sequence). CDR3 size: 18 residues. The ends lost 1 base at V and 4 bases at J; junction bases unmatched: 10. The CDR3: CASSQGNRAGGPYNEQFF. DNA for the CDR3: TGTGCCAGCAGCCAAGGCAATAGAGCGGGAGGGCCATACAATGAGCAGTTCTTC.

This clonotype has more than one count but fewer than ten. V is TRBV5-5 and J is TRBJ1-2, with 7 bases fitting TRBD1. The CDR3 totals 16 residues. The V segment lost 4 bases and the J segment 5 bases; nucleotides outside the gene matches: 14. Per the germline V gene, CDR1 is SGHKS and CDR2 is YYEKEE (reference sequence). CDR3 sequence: CASSQPGQGGHYGYTF. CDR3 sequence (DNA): TGTGCCAGCAGCCAGCCAGGACAAGGGGGCCATTATGGCTACACCTTC.